What follows describes a single T cell receptor beta chain. What it recognizes is unknown. The sample originates from a study of OX40 agonist ivuxolimab in advanced cancers. The overall study: Partial responses occurred in three patients (one hepatocellular carcinoma, two cutaneous melanoma).

General study results and limits: Clonal expansion by week 6 occurred in CD4+ and CD8+ blood T cells (at 0.1 to 3.0 mg/kg).

Clones were sequenced by immunoSEQ multiplex PCR, and TCRdb holds only the in-frame ones, with some missing. The data show tens of thousands of clones, 70% to 90% seen once. Per the germline V gene, CDR1 is MNHNY and CDR2 is SVGAGI (reference sequence). Trimming shortened V by 4 bases and J by 0 bases, and 10 bases separated the two germline ends. This CDR3 is 15 amino acids long. The sequence was obtained from an adult with an advanced solid tumor such as melanoma, head and neck, liver or kidney cancer. The chain recombines TRBV6-6 with TRBJ1-5; no clear D gene. The source was CD4+ or CD8+ T cells sorted from blood, collected in a trial of the OX40 agonist ivuxolimab. CDR3 DNA sequence: TGTGCCAGCAGTTCCGGACGGTATAGCAATCAGCCCCAGCATTTT. Its protein product is CASSSGRYSNQPQHF.